This TCR beta chain was recovered during a study of T cell responses to AZD1222 COVID-19 vaccine. Study-level results: Spike-wide coverage was observed for vaccine-associated CD4 TCRs, with dominant responses at 160-218 and 743-854. The study reported that nearly half of spike-specific TCRs target unmutated variant regions. Following two doses of AZD1222, Spike-specific TCR breadth and depth rose.

Method: immunoSEQ multiplex PCR; TCRdb's copy keeps in-frame clones and lacks some. The repertoire includes roughly 120,000 clones, over 80% of them detected once, and over 7.5% sits in the top ten. Details on this clone: No antigen is known for it.

The receptor's source is an adult who received the AZD1222 COVID-19 vaccine. Sequenced here: peripheral blood, sampled 28 days after the second AZD1222 dose.

This chain's CDR3 is CATSRDTPWYEQYF. CDR3 in DNA: TGTGCCACCAGCAGAGATACCCCCTGGTACGAGCAGTACTTC. The V call is TRBV15, the J call TRBJ2-7; D call uncertain. V was clipped by 0 bases and J by 4 bases, with 10 bases between them. Germline CDR1 reads LNHNV; CDR2 reads YYDKDF (reference sequence). This CDR3 is built from 14 residues. The full variable domain, completed using reference TRBV15 and TRBJ2-7, is DAMVIQNPRYQVTQFGKPVTLSCSQTLNHNVMYWYQQKSSQAPKLLFHYYDKDFNNEADTPDNFQSRRPNTSFCFLDIRSPGLGDTAMYLCATSRDTPWYEQYFGPGTRLTVT.